The 28 T cell receptor beta chains below were found in one sample sequenced in a study of beta chain features in type 1 diabetes. Study findings and constraints: The study found moderately but significantly shorter TCRB CDR3s in all four CD4+ subsets of Type 1 diabetes patients.

What these receptors recognize is not known. Expressed TCRB transcripts were sequenced because the entire RNA isolate underwent reverse transcription. Libraries were prepared by immunoSEQ multiplex PCR; TCRdb keeps only in-frame clonotypes and omits some of them. The data hold about 700,000 clones, with around an eighth observed a single time. Sample: naive CD4+ T cells from blood. Source of these receptors: a man between 18 and 29 years old with type 1 diabetes.

This chain links TRBV4-1 with TRBJ1-1; perhaps TRBD1 as D (5 bases). Trimming pared 4 bases from V and 1 base from J, leaving 16 bases between. CDR3 size: 16 residues. Germline lookup yields CDR1 MGHRA and CDR2 YSYEKL. The CDR3 region is CASSPLWQGSNTEAFF. The CDR3 DNA reads as TGCGCCAGCAGCCCCCTGTGGCAGGGATCGAACACTGAAGCTTTCTTT.

As concerns this clone: A read error may produce the germline difference seen at one junction end. The same CDR3 arises from other DNA sequences in this sample as well. CDR3 coding DNA: TGTGCCTGGAGTGGAGGGGCAGGAACGAATTCACCTCTCCACTTT. It yields the protein CAWSGGAGTNSPLHF. The V gene is TRBV30, the J gene TRBJ1-6, with D maybe TRBD1 (5 bases). The germline gives CDR1 GTSNPN, CDR2 SVGIG (reference sequence). The CDR3 length is 15 residues.

This clone was found a few times. The J gene is TRBJ2-3, the V gene TRBV18; D might be TRBD2 (6 bases). With 6 bases removed from V and 5 bases from J, the gap between germline ends came to 21 bases. The CDR3 totals 16 residues. Germline CDR1 and CDR2: KGHSH and LQKENI. The CDR3 is CASSPRGASEVDTQYF. The CDR3 DNA sequence: TGTGCCAGCTCCCCTCGGGGAGCTAGCGAAGTAGATACGCAGTATTTT.

This clone was detected a few times. The chain combines TRBV29-1 with TRBJ1-2; D may be TRBD1 (5 bases). Trimming cost V 7 bases and J 7 bases, with 19 bases left between them. The germline CDR1 and CDR2 sequences are SQVTM and ANQGSEA. The length of the CDR3 is 13 residues. This chain's CDR3 is CSAEGSPTSGYTF. CDR3 DNA sequence: TGCAGCGCAGAGGGGTCACCAACTAGTGGCTACACCTTC.

This clone was found a few times. V usage is TRBV7-8 and J usage is TRBJ2-1; TRBD1 matches 10 bases. This CDR3 spans 14 amino acids. Germline trimming cut 5 bases from V and 8 bases from J; bases unmatched to any gene: 6. Germline CDR1 reads SGHVS; CDR2 reads FQNEAQ. The CDR3 protein is CASSRDRGVDEQFF. CDR3 DNA sequence: TGTGCCAGCAGCCGGGACAGGGGTGTAGATGAGCAGTTCTTC.

The chain combines TRBV9 with TRBJ2-3; 11 bases fit TRBD2. The CDR3 runs to 17 residues. Germline V CDR1 and CDR2: SGDLS, YYNGEE. V was clipped by 0 bases and J by 0 bases; unmatched bases: 3. As DNA, the CDR3 is TGTGCCAGCAGCGTAGCACTAGCGGGGGCTAGCACAGATACGCAGTATTTT. Translation: CASSVALAGASTDTQYF.

This clone was counted only a few times. The chain carries TRBV10-3 and TRBJ1-5; the match to TRBD1 covers 8 bases. CDR3 length: 16 amino acids. The junction had 7 bases not matched to a gene; V was cut back by 4 bases and J by 2 bases. Germline-derived CDR1 and CDR2 are ENHRY and SYGVKD. In DNA form, the CDR3 reads TGTGCCATCAGTGCGACCCCGACAGGGGGCAATCAGCCCCAGCATTTT. Translated: CAISATPTGGNQPQHF.

In this sample, this clone turned up a few times. V usage is TRBV7-9 and J usage is TRBJ1-5; D unresolved. The V gene lost 0 bases and the J gene lost 0 bases, with 6 bases spanning the gap. This CDR3 has 15 residues. Germline assignment: CDR1 SEHNR and CDR2 FQNEAQ (reference sequence). CDR3: CASSLAGYSNQPQHF. The CDR3 nucleotides read TGTGCCAGCAGCTTAGCGGGATATAGCAATCAGCCCCAGCATTTT.

The chain couples TRBV19 to TRBJ2-5, with no clear D. Germline assignment: CDR1 LNHDA and CDR2 SQIVND (reference sequence). The CDR3 covers 13 residues. Between the trimmed V and J ends, which lost 3 bases and 0 bases, there was a span of 5 bases. CDR3 sequence: CASSIVDQETQYF. In DNA, the CDR3 is TGTGCCAGTAGTATTGTAGACCAAGAGACCCAGTACTTC.

Only a few counts were recorded for this clone. The rearrangement uses TRBV30 and TRBJ2-5; D possibly uses TRBD1 or TRBD2 (5 bases each). CDR3 length equals 13 residues. CDR1 and CDR2 from the germline V gene are GTSNPN and SVGIG (reference sequence). The CDR3 nucleotides read TGTGGGGGACGGGCGGCGGGTCAAGAGACCCAGTACTTC. Protein: CGGRAAGQETQYF. The full variable domain, its missing parts supplied by reference TRBV30 and TRBJ2-5, is SQTIHQWPATLVQPVGSPLSLECTVEGTSNPNLYWYRQAAGRGLQLLFYSVGIGQISSEVPQNLSASRPQDRQFILSSKKLLLSDSGFYLCGGRAAGQETQYFGPGTRLLVL.

This clone was detected only a few times. CDR3 DNA: TGCGCCAGCAGGACAGGGGAGAACACTGAAGCTTTCTTT. The encoded protein is CASRTGENTEAFF. J is TRBJ1-1 and V is TRBV5-1; 8 bases are shared with TRBD1. The V gene's germline CDR1 is SGHRS and CDR2 YFSETQ. CDR3 length: 13 amino acids. Trimming at V came to 5 bases and at J to 1 base, leaving 1 base not matched to a gene.

The V and J genes are TRBV27 and TRBJ1-5; 7 bases line up with TRBD1. The germline gives CDR1 MNHEY, CDR2 SMNVEV (reference sequence). CDR3 size: 14 residues. V dropped 5 bases and J dropped 7; count of bases not matched to a gene: 8. Here the CDR3 reads CASSPRQGGQPQHF. The CDR3 region has the DNA TGTGCCAGCAGTCCTCGACAGGGCGGCCAGCCCCAGCATTTT.

The chain links TRBV6-6 to TRBJ2-3; D is perhaps TRBD1 (5 bases). The CDR3 has 15 amino acids. V gave up 2 bases and J gave up 1 base, with 10 bases separating them. Per the germline V gene, CDR1 is MNHNY and CDR2 is SVGAGI (reference sequence). For the CDR3, the DNA is TGTGCCAGCAGTTACCAGGGTATTGGCACAGATACGCAGTATTTT. As protein: CASSYQGIGTDTQYF.

This chain links TRBV2 with TRBJ2-1, with TRBD1 as a possible D gene (6 bases). Deletions cut 5 bases from V and 3 bases from J, with 17 bases between. This CDR3 has 16 amino acids. CDR1 is SNHLY and CDR2 is FYNNEI in the germline V gene. DNA for the CDR3: TGTGCCAGCAGTTCGGCAGGGGCCCTAAACTACAATGAGCAGTTCTTC. Translated, it gives CASSSAGALNYNEQFF.

This chain links TRBV5-1 with TRBJ2-7, with D possibly matching TRBD2 (6 bases). The germline V gene encodes CDR1 SGHRS and CDR2 YFSETQ. V lost 4 bases and J lost 7, with 24 bases in between. This CDR3 contains 16 residues. The CDR3 region has the DNA TGCGCCAGCAGCCCGACGACGGAACCGCGGGCGGGAGAGCAGTACTTC. This translates into CASSPTTEPRAGEQYF.

The sample holds a few counts of this clone. J is TRBJ2-5 and V is TRBV12-5; the D gene is possibly TRBD2 (5 bases). The CDR3 spans 13 residues. Germline V gene sequence: CDR1 LGHNT, CDR2 FRNRAP. Trimming removed 5 bases at V and 5 bases at J, with 12 bases between. CDR3 nucleotides: TGTGCTAGTGGTAGCGAGGGTCGGGAGACCCAGTACTTC. Its translation: CASGSEGRETQYF. The full variable domain, in which reference TRBV12-5 and TRBJ2-5 provide the parts outside the CDR3, is DARVTQTPRHKVTEMGQEVTMRCQPILGHNTVFWYRQTMMQGLELLAYFRNRAPLDDSGMPKDRFSAEMPDATLATLKIQPSEPRDSAVYFCASGSEGRETQYFGPGTRLLVL.

The table lists this clone with a count of one. The chain combines TRBV5-1 with TRBJ2-5; perhaps TRBD1 as D (6 bases). Between the trimmed V and J ends, which lost 0 bases and 4 bases, there was a span of 10 bases. This CDR3 is 14 amino acids long. Germline values: CDR1 SGHRS, CDR2 YFSETQ. This CDR3 is CASSLGQAIETQYF. As DNA, the CDR3 is TGCGCCAGCAGCTTGGGACAGGCTATAGAGACCCAGTACTTC.

V and J are TRBV19 and TRBJ1-2; D unresolved. CDR1 and CDR2 (germline): LNHDA, SQIVND (reference sequence). The CDR3 is 14 residues long. Trimming took 5 bases from V and 3 from J, leaving 13 bases between them. The CDR3 nucleotides read TGTGCCAGTAGTCAGAGATCAAGGGACTATGGCTACACCTTC. Translated, it gives CASSQRSRDYGYTF. Together with reference TRBV19 and TRBJ1-2, the CDR3 gives the full variable domain: DGGITQSPKYLFRKEGQNVTLSCEQNLNHDAMYWYRQDPGQGLRLIYYSQIVNDFQKGDIAEGYSVSREKKESFPLTVTSAQKNPTAFYLCASSQRSRDYGYTFGSGTRLTVV.

This clone was observed a few times. The sample contains more than one DNA sequence encoding this CDR3. The V call is TRBV29-1, the J call TRBJ1-1; D is possibly TRBD1 (5 bases). The CDR3 has 13 residues. CDR1 and CDR2 (germline): SQVTM, ANQGSEA. The V end was cut by 6 bases, the J end by 0 bases, with 11 bases between. The CDR3 bases are TGCAGCGTCCAGGGACGGATGAACACTGAAGCTTTCTTT. This sequence encodes CSVQGRMNTEAFF.

J is TRBJ1-1 and V is TRBV2; D gene ambiguous. Per the germline V gene, CDR1 is SNHLY and CDR2 is FYNNEI. This CDR3 is built from 14 residues. V lost 7 bases to trimming and J lost 3 bases, with 15 bases between them. CDR3 bases: TGTGCCAGCACCGGTATCAGCAGTGACACTGAAGCTTTCTTT. Amino acids: CASTGISSDTEAFF.

The chain couples TRBV28 to TRBJ2-7, with 8 bases that match TRBD2. Germline V gene sequence: CDR1 MDHEN, CDR2 SYDVKM. V was pared by 3 bases and J by 5 bases, with 6 bases of the junction left unmatched. The CDR3 has 14 residues. CDR3 loop: CASSFPSGRDEQYF. CDR3 sequence (DNA): TGTGCCAGCAGTTTTCCCTCCGGGAGGGACGAGCAGTACTTC.

This clone was detected only a few times. V is TRBV6-5 and J is TRBJ2-2; D not resolved. Germline values: CDR1 MNHEY, CDR2 SVGAGI. V was cut by 6 bases and J by 2 bases, with 4 bases left in between. The CDR3 is 12 residues long. Here the CDR3 reads CASRTNTGELFF. The DNA of the CDR3 is TGTGCCAGCAGGACAAACACCGGGGAGCTGTTTTTT.

The chain employs TRBV29-1 and TRBJ2-5; tentative D call: TRBD1 (5 bases). The CDR3 is made up of 12 amino acids. The V gene lost 5 bases and the J gene lost 5 bases, with 12 bases spanning the gap. From germline, CDR1 is SQVTM and CDR2 ANQGSEA. In DNA form, the CDR3 reads TGCAGCGTTCGGACCCCAGGGGAGACCCAGTACTTC. Its translation: CSVRTPGETQYF.

Turning to this clone: The junction differs from germline at one of its ends, possibly a read error. The chain carries TRBV4-1 and TRBJ2-3, with unresolved D. The CDR3 has 16 residues. Germline V lookup: CDR1 MGHRA, CDR2 YSYEKL. CDR3 bases: TGCGCCAGCAGTCAAGGCCTAGAGGCTTCTACAGATACGCAGTATTTT. Translating it yields CASSQGLEASTDTQYF.

This clone has only a few counts. This chain connects TRBV14 to TRBJ1-6, with 8 bases fitting TRBD1. The CDR3 sequence is 14 residues long. J lost 10 bases, V lost 1 base, and 3 bases had no gene match. CDR1 and CDR2 from the germline V gene are SGHDN and FVKESK. This CDR3 reads CASSQVPGGSPLHF. The CDR3 DNA sequence: TGTGCCAGCAGCCAAGTACCAGGGGGCTCACCCCTCCACTTT.

This clone has just a few counts. The V call is TRBV30, the J call TRBJ2-1, with 8 bases aligning to TRBD2. Germline V gene data show CDR1 as GTSNPN and CDR2 as SVGIG (reference sequence). The CDR3 has 15 amino acids. V gave up 0 bases and J gave up 8 bases; unmatched junction bases: 9. This CDR3 is CAWSVQAGGLDEQFF. The DNA for the CDR3 is TGTGCCTGGAGTGTACAGGCGGGGGGATTGGATGAGCAGTTCTTC.

A single count supports this clone. V usage is TRBV5-1 and J usage is TRBJ1-1, with D tentatively TRBD1 (6 bases). The CDR3 contains 15 residues. V was pared by 4 bases and J by 3 bases, with 16 bases between. Germline V gene sequence: CDR1 SGHRS, CDR2 YFSETQ. The CDR3 loop is CASSGLQGRDTEAFF. DNA of the CDR3: TGCGCCAGCAGCGGGCTACAGGGACGCGACACTGAAGCTTTCTTT.

This clone was found a few times. CDR3 in DNA: TGTGCCAGCAGGGTAGCCCCCAATAATTCACCCCTCCACTTT. Its protein is CASRVAPNNSPLHF. This chain links TRBV28 with TRBJ1-6; D remains ambiguous. Germline loops: CDR1 MDHEN, CDR2 SYDVKM. Trimming pared 6 bases from V and 5 bases from J, leaving 11 bases between. The CDR3 length is 14 residues.